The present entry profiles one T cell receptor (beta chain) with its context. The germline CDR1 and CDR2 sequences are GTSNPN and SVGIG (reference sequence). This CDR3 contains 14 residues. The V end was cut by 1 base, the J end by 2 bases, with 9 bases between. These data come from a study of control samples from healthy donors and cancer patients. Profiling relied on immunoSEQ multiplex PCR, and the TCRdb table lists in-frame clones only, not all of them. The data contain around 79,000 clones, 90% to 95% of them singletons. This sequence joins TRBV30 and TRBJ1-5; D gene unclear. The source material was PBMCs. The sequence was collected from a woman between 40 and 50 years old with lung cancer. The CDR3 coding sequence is TGTGCCTGGAGTGGGACCTTTCGCAATCAGCCCCAGCATTTT. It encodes CAWSGTFRNQPQHF.